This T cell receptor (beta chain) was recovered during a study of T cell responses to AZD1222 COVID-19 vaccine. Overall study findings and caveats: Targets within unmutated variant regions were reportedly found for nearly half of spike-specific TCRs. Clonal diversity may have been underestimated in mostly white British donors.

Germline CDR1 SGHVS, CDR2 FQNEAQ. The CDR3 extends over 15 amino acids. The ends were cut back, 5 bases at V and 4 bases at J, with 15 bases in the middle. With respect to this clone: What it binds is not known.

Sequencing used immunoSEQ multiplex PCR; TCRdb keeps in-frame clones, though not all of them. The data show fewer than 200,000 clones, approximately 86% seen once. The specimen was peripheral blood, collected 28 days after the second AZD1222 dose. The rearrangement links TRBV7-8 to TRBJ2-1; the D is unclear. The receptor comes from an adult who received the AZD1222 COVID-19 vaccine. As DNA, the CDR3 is TGTGCCAGCAGCGATACCAGGACGGGTTACAATGAGCAGTTCTTC. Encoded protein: CASSDTRTGYNEQFF.